Listed below are T cell receptor beta chains from one sample, sequenced in a study of T cells in Graves' hyperthyroidism and ophthalmopathy. TCRdb fed the multiplex PCR reads into MiXCR, producing one record per CDR3 protein. The data contain hundreds of thousands of distinct CDR3 sequences, roughly 37% of them singletons. Sequenced input: blood. These receptors were obtained from a man between 18 and 29 years old with Graves' hyperthyroidism. Both conserved end residues are part of each CDR3. The order of the fields is clone size, D gene, V gene, J gene, CDR3 DNA, CDR3 protein. A D gene is named only where the DNA matches it firmly. Size tells how often a clone was seen (once, few, many) or the class of an expanded clone, and some rows leave it out.

size: -; D: -; V: TRBV7-2; J: TRBJ2-7; DNA: TGTGCCAGCAGCTTATTAGGGCGAGGGTCCGAGCAGTACTTC; CDR3: CASSLLGRGSEQYF
size: -; D: -; V: TRBV7-9; J: TRBJ1-6; DNA: TGTGCCAGCAGCTCAGGGGATTATCAAGCCTCACCCCTCCACTTT; CDR3: CASSSGDYQASPLHF
size: -; D: -; V: TRBV10-3; J: TRBJ2-5; DNA: TGTGCCAGCAGTTTCCCAGAAACTAAAGAGACCCAGTACTTC; CDR3: CASSFPETKETQYF
size: -; D: -; V: TRBV12-3/TRBV12-4; J: TRBJ1-1; DNA: TGTGCCAGCAGTTTGCAGGGCCAAGGGGCTGAAGCTTTCTTT; CDR3: CASSLQGQGAEAFF
size: many; D: -; V: TRBV19; J: TRBJ1-5; DNA: TGTGCCAGTAGTATAACTCTCAATCAGCCCCAGCATTTT; CDR3: CASSITLNQPQHF
size: -; D: -; V: TRBV25-1; J: TRBJ1-2; DNA: TGTGCCAGCTCACCACTGCCGCGCGCACGAAGGTATGGCTACACCTTC; CDR3: CASSPLPRARRYGYTF
size: -; D: -; V: TRBV2; J: TRBJ1-2; DNA: TGTGCCAGCAGTGAAGGGGGGAGCTACACCTTC; CDR3: CASSEGGSYTF
size: many; D: TRBD1; V: TRBV24-1; J: TRBJ2-5; DNA: TGTGCCACCAGTGAGCGAAAATGGACAGGGCGGGAGACCCAGTACTTC; CDR3: CATSERKWTGRETQYF
size: many; D: -; V: TRBV7-7; J: TRBJ2-2; DNA: TGTGCTAGCAGTGGGGAGGCGGGCACCGGGGAGCTGTTTTTT; CDR3: CASSGEAGTGELFF
size: -; D: -; V: TRBV7-9; J: TRBJ1-2; DNA: TGTGCCAGCAGCCAAGAGCGGGGGGCGGTTCATGGCTACACCTTC; CDR3: CASSQERGAVHGYTF
size: -; D: TRBD2; V: TRBV3-1; J: TRBJ2-7; DNA: TGTGCCAGCAGCCAAGCGAGCGGGACCCACGAGCAGTACTTC; CDR3: CASSQASGTHEQYF
size: -; D: -; V: TRBV5-1; J: TRBJ1-1; DNA: TGCGCCAGCAGCTTAGGACAGTCGGACACTGAAGCTTTCTTT; CDR3: CASSLGQSDTEAFF
size: many; D: -; V: TRBV6-5; J: TRBJ2-5; DNA: TGTGCCAGCAGTTACGGCTTCCAAGAGACCCAGTACTTC; CDR3: CASSYGFQETQYF
size: many; D: -; V: TRBV6-5; J: TRBJ1-5; DNA: TGTGCCAGCAGCTACGGGACCGACCAGCCCCAGCATTTT; CDR3: CASSYGTDQPQHF
size: -; D: TRBD1; V: TRBV10-3; J: TRBJ2-6; DNA: TGTGCCACCGGGACAGGGGATGGGGCCAACGTCCTGACTTTC; CDR3: CATGTGDGANVLTF
size: once; D: -; V: TRBV10-3; J: TRBJ2-7; DNA: TGTGCCATCAGTGTAGGGATCGACGAGCAGTACTTC; CDR3: CAISVGIDEQYF
size: -; D: -; V: TRBV4-3; J: TRBJ2-7; DNA: TGCGCCAGCAGCCAAGATTTATGCGTTCCGTCAGGCGAGCAGTACTTC; CDR3: CASSQDLCVPSGEQYF
size: many; D: TRBD1; V: TRBV12-3/TRBV12-4; J: TRBJ1-1; DNA: TGTGCCAGCAGTCGGACAGGACGGAACACTGAAGCTTTCTTT; CDR3: CASSRTGRNTEAFF
size: few; D: -; V: TRBV7-9; J: TRBJ1-1; DNA: TGTGCCAGCAGCTTACTTGACTATGAAGCTTTCTTT; CDR3: CASSLLDYEAFF
size: -; D: -; V: TRBV11-2; J: TRBJ1-2; DNA: TGTGCCAGCAGCTTAGCCCCAGGGAACTATGGCTACACCTTC; CDR3: CASSLAPGNYGYTF
size: -; D: TRBD1; V: TRBV20-1; J: TRBJ1-1; DNA: TGCAATGCTAGTCCCGGGACAGGGGCGGGAACTGGAGCTTTCTTT; CDR3: CNASPGTGAGTGAFF
size: -; D: -; V: TRBV7-2; J: TRBJ1-5; DNA: TGTGCCAGCAGCCAAGGGTCCGGGACTGGCCAGCCCCAGCATTTT; CDR3: CASSQGSGTGQPQHF